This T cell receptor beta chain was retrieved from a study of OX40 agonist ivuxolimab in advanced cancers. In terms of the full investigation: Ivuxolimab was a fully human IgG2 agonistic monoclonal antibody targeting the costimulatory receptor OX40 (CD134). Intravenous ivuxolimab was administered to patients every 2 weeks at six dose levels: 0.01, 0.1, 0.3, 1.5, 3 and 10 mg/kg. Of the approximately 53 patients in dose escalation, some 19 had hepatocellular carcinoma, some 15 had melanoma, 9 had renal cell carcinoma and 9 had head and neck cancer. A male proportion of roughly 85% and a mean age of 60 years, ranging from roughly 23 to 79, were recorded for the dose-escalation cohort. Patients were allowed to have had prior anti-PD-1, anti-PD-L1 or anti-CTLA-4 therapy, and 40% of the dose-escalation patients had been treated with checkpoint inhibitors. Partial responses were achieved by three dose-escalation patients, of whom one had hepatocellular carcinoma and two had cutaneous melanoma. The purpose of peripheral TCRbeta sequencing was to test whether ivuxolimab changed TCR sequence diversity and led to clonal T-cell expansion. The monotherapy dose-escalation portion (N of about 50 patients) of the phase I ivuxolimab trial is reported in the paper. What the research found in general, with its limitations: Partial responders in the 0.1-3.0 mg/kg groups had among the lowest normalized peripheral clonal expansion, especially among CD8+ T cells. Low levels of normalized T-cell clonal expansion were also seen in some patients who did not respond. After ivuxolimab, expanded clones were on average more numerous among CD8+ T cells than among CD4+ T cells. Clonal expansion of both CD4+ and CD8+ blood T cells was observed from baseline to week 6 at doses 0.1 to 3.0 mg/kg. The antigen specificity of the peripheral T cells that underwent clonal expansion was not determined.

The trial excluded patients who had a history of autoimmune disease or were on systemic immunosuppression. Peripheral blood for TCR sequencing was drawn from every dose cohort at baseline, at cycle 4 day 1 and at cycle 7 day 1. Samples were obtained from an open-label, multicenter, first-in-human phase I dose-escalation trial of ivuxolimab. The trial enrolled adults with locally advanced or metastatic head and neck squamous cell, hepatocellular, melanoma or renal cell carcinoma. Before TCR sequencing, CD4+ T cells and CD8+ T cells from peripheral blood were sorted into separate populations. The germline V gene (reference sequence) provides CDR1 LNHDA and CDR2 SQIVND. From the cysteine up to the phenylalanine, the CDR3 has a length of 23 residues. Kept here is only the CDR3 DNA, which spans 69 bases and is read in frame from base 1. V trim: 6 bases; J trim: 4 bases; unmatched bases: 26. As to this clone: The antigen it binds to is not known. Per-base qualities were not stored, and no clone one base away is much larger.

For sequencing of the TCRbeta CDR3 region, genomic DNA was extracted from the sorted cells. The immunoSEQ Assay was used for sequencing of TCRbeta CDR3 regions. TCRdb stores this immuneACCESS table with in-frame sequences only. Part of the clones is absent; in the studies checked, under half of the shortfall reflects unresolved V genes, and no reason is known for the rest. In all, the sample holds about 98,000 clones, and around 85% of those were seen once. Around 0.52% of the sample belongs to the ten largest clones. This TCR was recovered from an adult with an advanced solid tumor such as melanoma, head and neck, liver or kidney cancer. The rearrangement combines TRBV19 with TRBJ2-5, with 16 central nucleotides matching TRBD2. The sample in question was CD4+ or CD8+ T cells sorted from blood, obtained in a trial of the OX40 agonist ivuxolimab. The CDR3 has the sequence CASSSRRWTPGLAGGPSIETQYF. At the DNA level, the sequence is TGTGCCAGTAGCTCGCGTCGGTGGACTCCGGGACTAGCGGGGGGGCCGTCAATAGAGACCCAGTACTTC.